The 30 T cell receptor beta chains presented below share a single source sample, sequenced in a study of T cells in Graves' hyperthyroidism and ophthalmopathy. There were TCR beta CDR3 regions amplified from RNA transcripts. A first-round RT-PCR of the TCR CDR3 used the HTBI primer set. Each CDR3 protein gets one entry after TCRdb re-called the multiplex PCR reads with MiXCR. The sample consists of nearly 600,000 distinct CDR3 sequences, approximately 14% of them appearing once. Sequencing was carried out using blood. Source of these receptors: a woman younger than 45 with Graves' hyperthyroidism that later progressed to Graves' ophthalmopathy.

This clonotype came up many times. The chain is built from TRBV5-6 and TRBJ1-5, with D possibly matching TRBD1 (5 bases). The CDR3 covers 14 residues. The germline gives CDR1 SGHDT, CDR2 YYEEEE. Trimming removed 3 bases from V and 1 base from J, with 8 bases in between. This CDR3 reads CASSSRGSNQPQHF. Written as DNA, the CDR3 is TGTGCCAGCAGCTCAAGGGGAAGCAATCAGCCCCAGCATTTT.

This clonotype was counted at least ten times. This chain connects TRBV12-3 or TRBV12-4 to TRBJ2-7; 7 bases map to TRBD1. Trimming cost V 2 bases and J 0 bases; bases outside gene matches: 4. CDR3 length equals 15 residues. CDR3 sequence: CASSLQGEPSYEQYF. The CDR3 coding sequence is TGTGCCAGCAGTTTACAGGGGGAGCCCTCCTACGAGCAGTACTTC.

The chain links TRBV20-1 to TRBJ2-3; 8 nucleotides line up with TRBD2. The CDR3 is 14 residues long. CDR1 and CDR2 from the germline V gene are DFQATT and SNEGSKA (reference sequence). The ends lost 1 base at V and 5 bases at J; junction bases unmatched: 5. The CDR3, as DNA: TGCAGTGCTAGAGTTGGGACTAGAGTAGATACGCAGTATTTT. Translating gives CSARVGTRVDTQYF.

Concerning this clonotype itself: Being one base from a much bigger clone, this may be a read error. The CDR3 nucleotides read TGTGCCAGCAGTTACCCCAGAGATACGCAGTATTTT. It is translated as CASSYPRDTQYF. This chain uses TRBV6-2 or TRBV6-3 with TRBJ2-3; D unresolved. This CDR3 comprises 12 residues. Trimming shortened V by 2 bases and J by 5 bases, and 5 bases separated the two germline ends. Germline V gene sequence: CDR1 MNHEY, CDR2 SVGEGT.

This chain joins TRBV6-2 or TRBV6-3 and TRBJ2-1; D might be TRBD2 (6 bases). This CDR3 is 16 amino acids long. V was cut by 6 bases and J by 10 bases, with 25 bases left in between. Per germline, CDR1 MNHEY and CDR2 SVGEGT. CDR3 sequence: CASSPGSGPPRREQFF. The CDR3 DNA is TGTGCCAGCAGCCCCGGGAGCGGGCCCCCTAGGAGAGAGCAGTTCTTC.

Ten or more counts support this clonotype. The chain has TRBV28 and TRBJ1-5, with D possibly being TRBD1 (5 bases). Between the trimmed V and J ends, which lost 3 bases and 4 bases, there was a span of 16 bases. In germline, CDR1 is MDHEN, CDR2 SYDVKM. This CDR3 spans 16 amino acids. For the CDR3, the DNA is TGTGCCAGCAGTTTGAGATGGCAGGGTTTGAATCAGCCCCAGCATTTT. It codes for CASSLRWQGLNQPQHF. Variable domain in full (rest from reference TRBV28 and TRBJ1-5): DVKVTQSSRYLVKRTGEKVFLECVQDMDHENMFWYRQDPGLGLRLIYFSYDVKMKEKGDIPEGYSVSREKKERFSLILESASTNQTSMYLCASSLRWQGLNQPQHFGDGTRLSIL.

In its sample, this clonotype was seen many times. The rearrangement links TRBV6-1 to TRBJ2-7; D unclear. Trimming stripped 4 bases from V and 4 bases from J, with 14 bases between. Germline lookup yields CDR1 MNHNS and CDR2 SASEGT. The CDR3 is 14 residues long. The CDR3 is CASSVVHSMYEQYF. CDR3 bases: TGTGCCAGCAGTGTAGTGCACAGTATGTACGAGCAGTACTTC.

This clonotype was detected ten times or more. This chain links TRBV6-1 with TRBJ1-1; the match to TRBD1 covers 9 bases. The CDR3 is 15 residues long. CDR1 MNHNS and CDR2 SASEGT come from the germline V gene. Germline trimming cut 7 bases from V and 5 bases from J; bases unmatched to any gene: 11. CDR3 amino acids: CASTNTRQGGTEAFF. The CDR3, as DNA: TGTGCCAGCACTAATACTCGACAGGGGGGGACTGAAGCTTTCTTT.

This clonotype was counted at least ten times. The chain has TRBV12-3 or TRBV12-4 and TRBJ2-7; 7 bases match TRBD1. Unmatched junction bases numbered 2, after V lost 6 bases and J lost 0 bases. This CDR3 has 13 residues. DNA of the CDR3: TGTGCCAGCAGCAGGGACAGCTCCTACGAGCAGTACTTC. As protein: CASSRDSSYEQYF.

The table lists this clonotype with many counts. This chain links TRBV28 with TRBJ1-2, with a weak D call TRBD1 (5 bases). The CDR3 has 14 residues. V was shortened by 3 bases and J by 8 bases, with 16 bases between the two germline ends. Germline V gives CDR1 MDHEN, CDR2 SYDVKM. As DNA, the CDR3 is TGTGCCAGCAGTTTGGGTGGGCAGGGTGGCGGCTACACCTTC. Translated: CASSLGGQGGGYTF.

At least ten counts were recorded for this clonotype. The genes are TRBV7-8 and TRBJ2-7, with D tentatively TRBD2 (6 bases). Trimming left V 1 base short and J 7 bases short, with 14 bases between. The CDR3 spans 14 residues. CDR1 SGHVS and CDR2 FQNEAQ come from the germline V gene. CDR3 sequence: CASSLEVLAREQYF. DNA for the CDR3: TGTGCCAGCAGCTTAGAGGTCCTAGCGAGGGAGCAGTACTTC. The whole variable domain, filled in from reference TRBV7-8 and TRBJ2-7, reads GAGVSQSPRYKVAKRGQDVALRCDPISGHVSLFWYQQALGQGPEFLTYFQNEAQLDKSGLPSDRFFAERPEGSVSTLKIQRTQQEDSAVYLCASSLEVLAREQYFGPGTRLTVT.

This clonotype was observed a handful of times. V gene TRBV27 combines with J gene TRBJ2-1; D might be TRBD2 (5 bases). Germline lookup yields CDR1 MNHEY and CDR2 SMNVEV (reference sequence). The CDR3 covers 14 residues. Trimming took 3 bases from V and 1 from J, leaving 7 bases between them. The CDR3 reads CASSFDYSYNEQFF. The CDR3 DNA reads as TGTGCCAGCAGTTTCGACTATTCCTACAATGAGCAGTTCTTC.

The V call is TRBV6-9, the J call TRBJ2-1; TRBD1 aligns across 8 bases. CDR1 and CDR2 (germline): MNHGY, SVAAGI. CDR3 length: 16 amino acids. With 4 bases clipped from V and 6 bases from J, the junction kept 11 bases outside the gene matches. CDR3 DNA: TGTGCCAGCAGTTCCCTGAAGACAGGGGAGGTCAATGAGCAGTTCTTC. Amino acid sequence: CASSSLKTGEVNEQFF.

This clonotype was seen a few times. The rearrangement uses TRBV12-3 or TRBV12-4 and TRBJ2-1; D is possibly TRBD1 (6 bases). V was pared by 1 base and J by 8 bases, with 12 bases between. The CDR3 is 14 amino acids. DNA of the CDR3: TGTGCCAGCAGTTTAGGGGGGCCGGCGGATGAGCAGTTCTTC. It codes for CASSLGGPADEQFF.

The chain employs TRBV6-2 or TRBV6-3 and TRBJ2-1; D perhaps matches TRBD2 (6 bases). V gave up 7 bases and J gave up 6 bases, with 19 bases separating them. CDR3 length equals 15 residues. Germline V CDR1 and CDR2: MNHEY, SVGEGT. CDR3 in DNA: TGTGCCAGCACGCCTCCGGGAGTTCGAGGCAATGAGCAGTTCTTC. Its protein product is CASTPPGVRGNEQFF.

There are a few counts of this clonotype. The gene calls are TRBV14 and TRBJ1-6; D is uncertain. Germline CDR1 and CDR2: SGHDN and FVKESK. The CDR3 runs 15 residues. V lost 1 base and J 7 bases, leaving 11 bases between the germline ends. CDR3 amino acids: CASSQVQTGNSPLHF. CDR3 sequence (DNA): TGTGCCAGCAGCCAAGTTCAGACGGGAAATTCACCCCTCCACTTT.

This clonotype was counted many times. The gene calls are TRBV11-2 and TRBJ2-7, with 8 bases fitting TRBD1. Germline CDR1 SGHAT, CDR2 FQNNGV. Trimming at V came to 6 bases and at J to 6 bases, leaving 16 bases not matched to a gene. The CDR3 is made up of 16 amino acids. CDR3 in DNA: TGTGCCAGCAGTCTTCAAACCCCCGGGACAGGTGGCGAGCAGTACTTC. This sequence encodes CASSLQTPGTGGEQYF.

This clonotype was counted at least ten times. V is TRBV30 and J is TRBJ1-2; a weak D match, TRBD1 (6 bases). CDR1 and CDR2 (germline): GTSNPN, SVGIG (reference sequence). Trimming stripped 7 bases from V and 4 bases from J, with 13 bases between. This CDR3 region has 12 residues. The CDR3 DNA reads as TGTGCCTCGAAACGGACAGCCTATGGCTACACCTTC. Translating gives CASKRTAYGYTF.

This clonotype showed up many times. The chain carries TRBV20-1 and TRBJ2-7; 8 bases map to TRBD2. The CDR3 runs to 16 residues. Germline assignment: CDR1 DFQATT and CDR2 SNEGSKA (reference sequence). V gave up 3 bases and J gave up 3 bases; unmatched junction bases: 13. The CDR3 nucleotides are TGCAGTGCTAGCGGGGGACTAGAACTTCCTTACTACGAGCAGTACTTC. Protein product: CSASGGLELPYYEQYF.

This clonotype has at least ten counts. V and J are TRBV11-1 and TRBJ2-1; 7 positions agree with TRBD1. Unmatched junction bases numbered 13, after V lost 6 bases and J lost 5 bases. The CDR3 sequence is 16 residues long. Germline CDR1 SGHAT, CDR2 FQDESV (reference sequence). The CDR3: CASSYPSQGTDNEQFF. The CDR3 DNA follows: TGTGCCAGCAGTTACCCCTCACAGGGGACGGACAATGAGCAGTTCTTC. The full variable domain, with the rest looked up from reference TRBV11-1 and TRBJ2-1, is EAEVAQSPRYKITEKSQAVAFWCDPISGHATLYWYRQILGQGPELLVQFQDESVVDDSQLPKDRFSAERLKGVDSTLKIQPAELGDSAMYLCASSYPSQGTDNEQFFGPGTRLTVL.

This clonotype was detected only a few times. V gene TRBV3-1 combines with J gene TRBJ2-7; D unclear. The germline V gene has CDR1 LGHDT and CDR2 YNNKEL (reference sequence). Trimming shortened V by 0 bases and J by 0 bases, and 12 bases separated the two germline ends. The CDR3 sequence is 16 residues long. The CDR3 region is CASSQDPATSSYEQYF. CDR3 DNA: TGTGCCAGCAGCCAAGATCCAGCGACAAGCTCCTACGAGCAGTACTTC.

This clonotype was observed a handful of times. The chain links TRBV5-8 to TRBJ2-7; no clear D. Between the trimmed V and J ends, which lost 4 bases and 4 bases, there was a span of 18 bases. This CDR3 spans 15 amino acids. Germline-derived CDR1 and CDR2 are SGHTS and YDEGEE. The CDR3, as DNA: TGTGCCAGCAGCCCTAGACAATTGGAGTCGTACGAGCAGTACTTC. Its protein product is CASSPRQLESYEQYF. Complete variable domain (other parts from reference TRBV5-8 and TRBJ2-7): EAGVTQSPTHLIKTRGQQATLRCSPISGHTSVYWYQQALGLGLQFLLWYDEGEERNRGNFPPRFSGRQFPNYSSELNVNALELEDSALYLCASSPRQLESYEQYFGPGTRLTVT.

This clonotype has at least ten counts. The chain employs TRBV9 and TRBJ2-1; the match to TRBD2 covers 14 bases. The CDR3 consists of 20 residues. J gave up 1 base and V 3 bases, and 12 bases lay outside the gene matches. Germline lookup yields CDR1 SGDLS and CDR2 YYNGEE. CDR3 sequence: CASSATGTSGSRGSYNEQFF. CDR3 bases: TGTGCCAGCAGCGCGACTGGGACTAGCGGGAGTCGGGGGTCCTACAATGAGCAGTTCTTC.

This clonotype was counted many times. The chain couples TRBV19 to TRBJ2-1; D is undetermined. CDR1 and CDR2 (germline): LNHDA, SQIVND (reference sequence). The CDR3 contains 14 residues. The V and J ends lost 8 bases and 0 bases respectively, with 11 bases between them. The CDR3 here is CASEGRNSYNEQFF. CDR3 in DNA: TGTGCCAGTGAAGGGCGGAACTCCTACAATGAGCAGTTCTTC.

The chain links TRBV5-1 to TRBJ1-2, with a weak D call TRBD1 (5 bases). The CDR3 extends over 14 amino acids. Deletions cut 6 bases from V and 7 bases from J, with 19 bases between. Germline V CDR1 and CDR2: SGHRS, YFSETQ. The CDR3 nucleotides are TGCGCCAGCACCCGGGAGACCTGGGGCTTTGGCTACACCTTC. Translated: CASTRETWGFGYTF.

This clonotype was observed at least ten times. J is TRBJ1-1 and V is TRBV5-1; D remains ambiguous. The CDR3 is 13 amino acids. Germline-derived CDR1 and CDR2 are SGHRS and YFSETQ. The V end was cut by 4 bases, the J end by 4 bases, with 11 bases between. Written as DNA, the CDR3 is TGCGCCAGCAGCACTGAAAGCGGCACTGAAGCTTTCTTT. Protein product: CASSTESGTEAFF.

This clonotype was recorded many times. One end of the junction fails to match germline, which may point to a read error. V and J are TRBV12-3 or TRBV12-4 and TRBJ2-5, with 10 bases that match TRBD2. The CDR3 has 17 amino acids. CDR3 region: CASSLGLAGGEGETQHF. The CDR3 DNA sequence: TGTGCCAGCAGTTTAGGGTTAGCGGGAGGCGAAGGGGAGACCCAGCACTTC.

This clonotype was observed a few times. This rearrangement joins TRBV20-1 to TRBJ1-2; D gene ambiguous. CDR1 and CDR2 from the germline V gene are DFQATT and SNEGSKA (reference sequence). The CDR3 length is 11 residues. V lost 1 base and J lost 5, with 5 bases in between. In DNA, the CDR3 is TGCAGTGCTAGAGCTATTTATGGCTACACCTTC. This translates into CSARAIYGYTF.

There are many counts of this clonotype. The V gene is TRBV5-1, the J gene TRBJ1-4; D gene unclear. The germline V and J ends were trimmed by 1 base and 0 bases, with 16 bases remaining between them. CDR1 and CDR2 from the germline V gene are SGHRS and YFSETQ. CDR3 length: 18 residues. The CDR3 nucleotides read TGCGCCAGCAGCTTGAGGCGAACCGCCTATGCAACTAATGAAAAACTGTTTTTT. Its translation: CASSLRRTAYATNEKLFF.

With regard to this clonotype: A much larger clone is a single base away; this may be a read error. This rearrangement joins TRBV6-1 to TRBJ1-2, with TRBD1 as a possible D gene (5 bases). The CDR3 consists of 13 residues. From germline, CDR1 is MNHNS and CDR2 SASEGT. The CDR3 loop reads CATSPGLGHPYTF. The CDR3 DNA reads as TGTGCCACCAGTCCCGGCCTAGGACACCCTTACACCTTC.